These 19 T cell receptor beta chains were all obtained from the same sample, sequenced in a study of blood T cell repertoires in COVID-19. TCRdb's table, derived via immunoSEQ multiplex PCR, lists solely in-frame clones and lacks some. The repertoire holds 260,000 or so clones, under 90% seen once, with roughly 16% in the top ten. The sequenced material came from PBMCs or T cells enriched from blood (not recorded which). The receptor set was obtained from a man aged 18 to 35 who had recovered from COVID-19.

The gene calls are TRBV13 and TRBJ1-3; D not resolved. Trimming removed 5 bases from V and 6 bases from J, with 14 bases in between. The CDR3 loop spans 14 amino acids. From germline, CDR1 is PRHDT and CDR2 FYEKMQ (reference sequence). The CDR3: CASSTAGWENTIYF. CDR3 sequence (DNA): TGTGCCAGCAGCACAGCGGGGTGGGAAAACACCATATATTTT.

This chain joins TRBV27 and TRBJ1-5, with TRBD1 identical over 12 bases. The germline CDR1 and CDR2 sequences are MNHEY and SMNVEV (reference sequence). Trimming cost V 7 bases and J 5 bases; bases outside gene matches: 6. This CDR3 region has 15 residues. The CDR3 sequence is CASKIGTGGHQPQHF. CDR3 DNA sequence: TGTGCCAGCAAAATTGGGACAGGGGGCCATCAGCCCCAGCATTTT.

The rearrangement links TRBV27 to TRBJ2-7, with TRBD1 matching over 8 bases. The CDR3 sequence is 14 residues long. Germline V lookup: CDR1 MNHEY, CDR2 SMNVEV (reference sequence). Trimming cost V 4 bases and J 2 bases; bases outside gene matches: 4. The CDR3 is CASSSDREAYEQYF. As DNA, the CDR3 is TGTGCCAGCAGTTCGGACAGGGAGGCCTACGAGCAGTACTTC.

This clone was detected a few times. The chain recombines TRBV5-1 with TRBJ2-1; the D gene is possibly TRBD2 (5 bases). The V end lost 3 bases, the J end lost 9 bases, and 16 bases lay between the germline ends. CDR1 and CDR2 (germline): SGHRS, YFSETQ. The CDR3 is 14 amino acids. The CDR3 coding sequence is TGCGCCAGCAGCTGGATGGATACTGGGAGTGAGCAGTTCTTC. Protein: CASSWMDTGSEQFF.

This rearrangement joins TRBV6-5 to TRBJ1-4; D uncertain. Germline V gene sequence: CDR1 MNHEY, CDR2 SVGAGI. V shed 7 bases and J shed 10 bases, with 16 bases lying between them. This CDR3 region has 13 residues. In nucleotides, the CDR3 is TGTGCCAGCACGATGCAGGTTCGGGGAAAACTGTTTTTT. Amino acid sequence: CASTMQVRGKLFF.

This sequence joins TRBV5-1 and TRBJ2-5; D unresolved. Germline V gives CDR1 SGHRS, CDR2 YFSETQ. V lost 0 bases and J lost 4, with 10 bases in between. The CDR3 is made up of 14 amino acids. The CDR3 sequence: CASSLGPPPETQYF. DNA of the CDR3: TGCGCCAGCAGCTTGGGGCCCCCACCAGAGACCCAGTACTTC.

About this clone itself: Different DNA sequences within this sample yield the same CDR3. The chain combines TRBV19 with TRBJ2-7, with D possibly matching TRBD2 (6 bases). CDR1 LNHDA and CDR2 SQIVND come from the germline V gene (reference sequence). This CDR3 contains 16 residues. V lost 5 bases and J 2 bases, leaving 19 bases between the germline ends. The CDR3 reads CASSPRGTGGTYEQYF. For the CDR3, the DNA is TGTGCCAGTAGTCCCCGAGGGACGGGCGGGACCTACGAGCAGTACTTC. The complete variable domain, with remaining parts taken from reference TRBV19 and TRBJ2-7, reads DGGITQSPKYLFRKEGQNVTLSCEQNLNHDAMYWYRQDPGQGLRLIYYSQIVNDFQKGDIAEGYSVSREKKESFPLTVTSAQKNPTAFYLCASSPRGTGGTYEQYFGPGTRLTVT.

The count of this clone is one. The chain joins TRBV18 to TRBJ2-7; 12 bases are shared with TRBD1. The CDR3 length is 14 residues. The J segment lost 4 bases and the V segment lost 6 bases, leaving 4 bases of the junction unmatched. CDR1 and CDR2 from the germline V gene are KGHSH and LQKENI. The CDR3 here is CASSGGQGAYEQYF. The DNA of the CDR3 is TGTGCCAGCTCCGGGGGACAGGGGGCTTACGAGCAGTACTTC.

V gene TRBV5-1 combines with J gene TRBJ2-1; 9 nucleotides line up with TRBD2. V dropped 4 bases and J dropped 3; count of bases not matched to a gene: 8. Germline V gene lookup returns CDR1 SGHRS and CDR2 YFSETQ. The CDR3 is 16 residues long. The DNA of the CDR3 is TGCGCCAGCAGCGCGAGAGGACTAGCGAACTACAATGAGCAGTTCTTC. As protein: CASSARGLANYNEQFF.

This sequence joins TRBV12-3 or TRBV12-4 and TRBJ1-2; D possibly corresponds to TRBD1 (6 bases). This CDR3 is 12 amino acids long. CDR3 residues: CVCKGVLGGYTF. DNA of the CDR3: TGTGTCTGTAAGGGGGTACTCGGAGGCTACACCTTC.

The chain combines TRBV9 with TRBJ2-5, with D possibly matching TRBD2 (6 bases). This CDR3 is built from 14 residues. Between the trimmed V and J ends, which lost 3 bases and 2 bases, there was a span of 11 bases. The germline CDR1 and CDR2 sequences are SGDLS and YYNGEE. The CDR3 is CASSESGVQETQYF. The DNA of the CDR3 is TGTGCCAGCAGCGAGTCGGGAGTTCAAGAGACCCAGTACTTC.

The chain uses TRBV29-1 and TRBJ2-1; D is perhaps TRBD1 (5 bases). Germline CDR1 reads SQVTM; CDR2 reads ANQGSEA. The germline V and J ends were trimmed by 5 bases and 0 bases, with 14 bases remaining between them. This CDR3 has 15 residues. The CDR3 here is CSVYFRDSSYNEQFF. CDR3 in DNA: TGCAGCGTTTACTTTAGAGACAGCTCCTACAATGAGCAGTTCTTC.

This sequence joins TRBV3-1 (or the pseudogene TRBV3-2) and TRBJ1-2, with D hard to call. The length of the CDR3 is 15 residues. The V and J ends lost 1 base and 0 bases respectively, with 9 bases between them. The germline gives CDR1 LGHDT, CDR2 YNNKEL (reference sequence). The CDR3 nucleotides read TGTGCCAGCAGCCAAGGATGGCAGACTAACTATGGCTACACCTTC. The encoded protein is CASSQGWQTNYGYTF.

The J gene is TRBJ2-5, the V gene TRBV9; 7 bases map to TRBD1. The CDR3 is made up of 14 amino acids. Germline CDR1 is SGDLS and CDR2 is YYNGEE. V trimming: 4 bases; J trimming: 0 bases; junction bases outside the gene matches: 3. In DNA form, the CDR3 reads TGTGCCAGCAGCCTACAGGGGAACCAAGAGACCCAGTACTTC. The encoded protein is CASSLQGNQETQYF.

This clone was found a few times. The chain recombines TRBV7-9 with TRBJ2-2; D not certain. The CDR3 runs 16 residues. The ends were cut back, 4 bases at V and 0 bases at J, with 12 bases in the middle. The germline CDR1 and CDR2 sequences are SEHNR and FQNEAQ (reference sequence). This CDR3 is CASSSSRSTNTGELFF. The CDR3, as DNA: TGTGCCAGCAGCTCTAGTAGGTCCACGAACACCGGGGAGCTGTTTTTT.

The chain employs TRBV11-2 and TRBJ1-2; D is undetermined. The CDR3 totals 15 residues. V lost 2 bases to trimming and J lost 2 bases, with 12 bases between them. Per the germline V gene, CDR1 is SGHAT and CDR2 is FQNNGV. DNA for the CDR3: TGTGCCAGCAGCTTAAGCAGAGGGCAGAACTATGGCTACACCTTC. It specifies CASSLSRGQNYGYTF.

This clone was counted a single time. The rearrangement joins TRBV12-5 to TRBJ2-7, with TRBD1 identical over 8 bases. CDR1 and CDR2 from the germline V gene are LGHNT and FRNRAP. The CDR3 is 12 residues long. CDR3 region: CAAGQGFYEQYF. In nucleotides, the CDR3 is TGTGCCGCCGGACAGGGTTTCTACGAGCAGTACTTC.

The V call is TRBV2, the J call TRBJ1-5; D remains ambiguous. Germline CDR1 reads SNHLY; CDR2 reads FYNNEI. The length of the CDR3 is 17 residues. With 1 base removed from V and 0 bases from J, the gap between germline ends came to 13 bases. The CDR3 loop is CASSEGELVYSNQPQHF. DNA of the CDR3: TGTGCCAGCAGTGAAGGAGAGCTCGTCTATAGCAATCAGCCCCAGCATTTT.

The sample holds a few counts of this clone. V is TRBV5-6 and J is TRBJ2-1; TRBD2 might be the D (5 bases). The germline V gene has CDR1 SGHDT and CDR2 YYEEEE. The CDR3 covers 12 residues. V was clipped by 2 bases and J by 8 bases, with 8 bases between them. The CDR3 DNA reads as TGTGCCAGCAGCTTCGGGCGGGATGAGCAGTTCTTC. This encodes CASSFGRDEQFF.